This is a list of T cell receptor beta chains from one sample in a study of blood T cell repertoires in COVID-19. Clones were read by immunoSEQ multiplex PCR, and TCRdb kept only the in-frame ones, dropping some. This sample has 95,000 or so clones, with more than 65% found just once. The sequenced sample was peripheral blood. The receptors were gathered from a man at least 80 years old with active or convalescent COVID-19. CDR3s include the opening cysteine and the closing phenylalanine or tryptophan. The D gene is left open where the match is weak. Clone size, where shown, is once, few, many, or a class for clones that have expanded.

j_call cdr3_length v_call d_call clone_size cdr3_aa cdr3_nt
TRBJ2-1 17 TRBV4-3 TRBD2 NA CASSQDTGGEPYNEQFF TGCGCCAGCAGCCAAGATACGGGGGGGGAGCCCTACAATGAGCAGTTCTTC
TRBJ1-1 16 TRBV5-1 TRBD1 once CASSRTGARGKTEAFF TGCGCCAGCAGCAGGACAGGGGCTCGTGGGAAGACTGAAGCTTTCTTT
TRBJ2-7 15 TRBV7-8 TRBD1 once CASSLWQGASYEQYF TGTGCCAGCAGCTTATGGCAGGGGGCGTCGTACGAGCAGTACTTC
TRBJ1-5 14 TRBV5-1 NA few CASSSTGPDQPQHF TGCGCCAGCAGCTCAACAGGGCCAGATCAGCCCCAGCATTTT
TRBJ2-5 15 TRBV28 NA few CASTHRGLDQETQYF TGTGCCAGCACCCACCGAGGGTTGGACCAAGAGACCCAGTACTTC
TRBJ2-2 15 TRBV5-4 TRBD1 NA CASSLRQGGPGELFF TGTGCCAGCAGCTTAAGACAGGGGGGCCCCGGGGAGCTGTTTTTT
TRBJ2-2 14 TRBV2 TRBD1 NA CASRGTVNTGELFF TGTGCCAGCAGGGGGACAGTGAACACCGGGGAGCTGTTTTTT
TRBJ1-1 14 TRBV6-5 NA NA CASKPARGQHEAFF TGTGCCAGCAAACCGGCCCGTGGGCAGCATGAAGCTTTCTTT
TRBJ2-5 15 TRBV5-4 NA NA CASSSEGPRGETQYF TGTGCCAGCAGCTCGGAGGGGCCCCGTGGGGAGACCCAGTACTTC
TRBJ2-5 16 TRBV27 TRBD1 few CASSKPPGQGRETQYF TGTGCCAGCAGCAAGCCTCCGGGACAGGGGAGAGAGACCCAGTACTTC
TRBJ1-6 15 TRBV3-1/TRBV3-2 TRBD1 NA CASSLNRGYNSPLHF TGTGCCAGCAGCCTCAACAGGGGTTATAATTCACCCCTCCACTTT
TRBJ1-5 13 TRBV27 NA NA CASSSKRGQPQHF TGTGCCAGCAGTTCGAAGCGCGGTCAGCCCCAGCATTTT
TRBJ1-6 15 TRBV7-9 NA NA CASSLGGSTNSPLHF TGTGCCAGCAGCTTAGGCGGCAGTACCAATTCACCCCTCCACTTT
TRBJ2-3 11 TRBV20-1 NA NA CSASITDTQYF TGCAGTGCTAGCATCACAGATACGCAGTATTTT
TRBJ2-7 13 TRBV7-9 TRBD1 NA CASSTDRDREQYF TGTGCCAGCAGCACCGACCGGGACAGGGAGCAGTACTTC
TRBJ1-3 15 TRBV18 NA few CATEPTGSSGNTIYF TGTGCCACCGAACCCACAGGGTCTTCTGGAAACACCATATATTTT
TRBJ2-7 14 TRBV10-2 TRBD1 NA CASTPDRLSGEQYF TGCGCCAGCACCCCGGACAGGTTATCGGGAGAGCAGTACTTC
TRBJ1-1 16 TRBV6-2/TRBV6-3 NA once CASSYGRAEFNTEAFF TGTGCCAGCAGTTACGGCAGGGCTGAATTCAACACTGAAGCTTTCTTT
TRBJ1-4 15 TRBV9 NA once CASSVGTGGDEKLFF TGTGCCAGCAGCGTTGGGACTGGAGGGGATGAAAAACTGTTTTTT
TRBJ2-3 17 TRBV5-1 TRBD2 NA CASTRTSGGTGTDTQYF TGCGCCAGCACTAGGACTAGCGGGGGGACCGGCACAGATACGCAGTATTTT
TRBJ1-4 13 TRBV10-2 NA NA CASLGGTNEKLFF TGCGCCAGCCTAGGGGGAACTAATGAAAAACTGTTTTTT
TRBJ2-1 15 TRBV24-1 TRBD2 NA CATSERRGGNNEQFF TGTGCCACCAGTGAAAGGCGGGGGGGAAACAATGAGCAGTTCTTC
TRBJ1-1 13 TRBV6-5 NA NA CASSNGPATEAFF TGTGCCAGCAGTAATGGGCCTGCCACTGAAGCTTTCTTT
TRBJ2-7 18 TRBV7-9 TRBD1 NA CASSPRDRGPGGRYEQYF TGTGCCAGCAGCCCCCGAGACAGGGGGCCTGGAGGGCGTTACGAGCAGTACTTC
TRBJ1-6 14 TRBV5-4 NA NA CASSLSAGESPLHF TGTGCCAGCAGCTTGTCGGCGGGTGAGTCACCCCTCCACTTT
TRBJ1-1 12 TRBV3-1/TRBV3-2 NA few CASSQVRTEAFF TGTGCCAGCAGCCAAGTGAGAACTGAAGCTTTCTTT
TRBJ2-7 14 TRBV10-3 TRBD1 NA CAISPGTGAYEQYF TGTGCCATCAGCCCCGGGACAGGGGCCTACGAGCAGTACTTC